The T cell receptor beta chain described here comes from a study of radiotherapy plus CTLA-4 blockade in lung cancer. Study summary: Objective responses arose in approximately 17% of patients, and around 32% experienced disease control.

Study findings and constraints: How blood T cell clones changed early, along with interferon-beta, reportedly forecast response best.

As for this clone: Its antigen remains unidentified.

This CDR3 contains 15 residues. The ends lost 0 bases at V and 5 bases at J; junction bases unmatched: 1. Germline CDR1 reads SGDLS; CDR2 reads YYNGEE. The assay was immunoSEQ multiplex PCR, and TCRdb's table has in-frame clones only and misses some. The profile shows tens of thousands of clones, around 90% of them singletons. This rearrangement joins TRBV9 to TRBJ2-2; TRBD1 matches 10 bases. The input for sequencing was peripheral blood, taken from a patient treated with radiotherapy plus ipilimumab. The clonotype comes from a human donor with non-small cell lung cancer that progressed on radiotherapy plus ipilimumab. CDR3 sequence (DNA): TGTGCCAGCAGCGTAGAGGGACAGGGGACCGGGGAGCTGTTTTTT. Encoded protein: CASSVEGQGTGELFF.